These 2 T cell receptor beta chains were sequenced from one sample in a study of response to subunit inactivated influenza vaccine. TCRdb recomputed calls from the RT-PCR reads with MiXCR, one row per CDR3 protein. Of roughly 650,000 distinct CDR3 sequences listed, less than 15% are singletons. Sequencing was performed on PBMCs from blood, taken roughly 2 weeks before vaccination. The receptor source for this set is a man between 45 and 60 years old who received an inactivated influenza vaccine.

This clonotype was recorded many times. The CDR3, as DNA: TGTGCCAGCAGCTTGGGGTCATATGGCACAGATACGCAGTATTTT. Amino acid sequence: CASSLGSYGTDTQYF. The rearrangement links TRBV5-4 to TRBJ2-3, with D uncertain. With 0 bases removed from V and 1 base from J, the gap between germline ends came to 9 bases. The CDR3 has 15 residues. Germline loops: CDR1 SGHNT, CDR2 YYREEE (reference sequence). The whole variable domain, filled in from reference TRBV5-4 and TRBJ2-3, reads ETGVTQSPTHLIKTRGQQVTLRCSSQSGHNTVSWYQQALGQGPQFIFQYYREEENGRGNFPPRFSGLQFPNYSSELNVNALELDDSALYLCASSLGSYGTDTQYFGPGTRLTVL.

In its sample, this clonotype was seen a few times. The gene calls are TRBV9 and TRBJ2-1, with 7 bases that match TRBD2. The CDR3 is 16 amino acids. V lost 1 base and J lost 0; bases outside the gene matches: 4. Per the germline V gene, CDR1 is SGDLS and CDR2 is YYNGEE. CDR3 in DNA: TGTGCCAGCAGCGTACGGGGGGTCGGCTCCTACAATGAGCAGTTCTTC. Translated: CASSVRGVGSYNEQFF.